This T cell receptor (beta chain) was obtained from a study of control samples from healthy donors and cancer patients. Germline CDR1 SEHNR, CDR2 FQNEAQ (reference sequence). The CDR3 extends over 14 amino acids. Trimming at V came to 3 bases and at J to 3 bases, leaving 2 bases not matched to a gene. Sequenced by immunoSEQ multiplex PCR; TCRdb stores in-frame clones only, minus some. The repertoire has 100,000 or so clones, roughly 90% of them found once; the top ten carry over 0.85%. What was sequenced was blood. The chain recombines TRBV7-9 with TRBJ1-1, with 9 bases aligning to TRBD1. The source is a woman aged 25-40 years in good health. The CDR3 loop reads CASSLGQGHTEAFF. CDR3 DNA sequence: TGTGCCAGCAGCTTGGGACAGGGTCACACTGAAGCTTTCTTT.